This entry is about one T cell receptor beta chain. This entry comes from a study of OX40 agonist ivuxolimab in advanced cancers. Here immunoSEQ multiplex PCR was the method, and the copy in TCRdb shows in-frame clones only, minus some. The sample has 65,000 to 70,000 clones, approximately 80% seen once. Germline V CDR1 and CDR2: SGHTA, FQGNSA. There are 16 residues in the CDR3. With 5 bases clipped from V and 0 bases from J, the junction kept 6 bases outside the gene matches. The genes are TRBV7-2 and TRBJ1-4, with 7 bases that match TRBD1. The material was CD4+ or CD8+ T cells sorted from blood, obtained in a trial of the OX40 agonist ivuxolimab. This receptor was identified in an adult with an advanced solid tumor such as melanoma, head and neck, liver or kidney cancer. The CDR3: CASSPDRIATNEKLFF. CDR3 in DNA: TGTGCCAGCAGCCCGGACAGGATCGCAACTAATGAAAAACTGTTTTTT.